This entry lists 19 T cell receptor beta chains sequenced from one sample in a study of T cell responses to AZD1222 COVID-19 vaccine. Data came from immunoSEQ multiplex PCR; TCRdb stores just in-frame clones and leaves some out. Among just under 150,000 clones listed, roughly 86% were seen once. Sequencing used peripheral blood, obtained 28 days after the second dose of the MenACWY control vaccine. The receptors originated from an adult who received the MenACWY meningococcal vaccine as a control.

V and J are TRBV20-1 and TRBJ2-7, with D possibly being TRBD1 (6 bases). Germline loops: CDR1 DFQATT, CDR2 SNEGSKA (reference sequence). Trimming took off 3 bases at V and 1 base at J, with 13 bases between the two ends. The CDR3 is 14 amino acids. Here the CDR3 reads CSASIQGKSYEQYF. The CDR3, as DNA: TGCAGTGCTAGTATCCAGGGGAAATCCTACGAGCAGTACTTC.

The chain couples TRBV5-1 to TRBJ1-4; TRBD1 is a possible D gene (5 bases). Germline values: CDR1 SGHRS, CDR2 YFSETQ. V was pared by 0 bases and J by 4 bases, with 10 bases between. This CDR3 region has 15 residues. This CDR3 reads CASSLVDSNNEKLFF. Here the CDR3 DNA reads TGCGCCAGCAGCTTGGTAGACAGTAATAATGAAAAACTGTTTTTT.

V gene TRBV7-9 combines with J gene TRBJ1-2; no definite D call. Trimming removed 2 bases at V and 6 bases at J, with 4 bases between. The CDR3 covers 11 residues. The germline V gene has CDR1 SEHNR and CDR2 FQNEAQ (reference sequence). CDR3 DNA: TGTGCCAGCAGCTTACTGGATGGCTACACCTTC. This encodes CASSLLDGYTF.

This chain uses TRBV11-2 with TRBJ2-7; D remains ambiguous. The V end lost 1 base, the J end lost 5 bases, and 9 bases lay between the germline ends. The germline CDR1 and CDR2 sequences are SGHAT and FQNNGV. The CDR3 is 13 amino acids. CDR3 nucleotides: TGTGCCAGCAGCTTAGTGGCGTTACACGAGCAGTACTTC. This encodes CASSLVALHEQYF.

The J gene is TRBJ1-1, the V gene TRBV9, with 7 bases fitting TRBD1. The CDR3 is 13 amino acids. Germline V lookup: CDR1 SGDLS, CDR2 YYNGEE. Trimming took 5 bases from V and 3 from J; bases not matched to a gene: 4. The CDR3 reads CASSRTGDTEAFF. Written as DNA, the CDR3 is TGTGCCAGCAGTCGAACAGGGGACACTGAAGCTTTCTTT.

The chain combines TRBV3-1 (or the pseudogene TRBV3-2) with TRBJ2-1, with 12 nucleotides matching TRBD2. Trimming cost V 4 bases and J 7 bases; bases outside gene matches: 8. CDR1 is LGHDT and CDR2 is YNNKEL in the germline V gene (reference sequence). This CDR3 has 16 residues. The CDR3 sequence is CASSLRLAGATNEQFF. The CDR3 DNA is TGTGCCAGCAGCCTGAGACTAGCGGGGGCAACTAATGAGCAGTTCTTC.

The chain employs TRBV19 and TRBJ2-2; 9 bases are a match to TRBD1. Germline V CDR1 and CDR2: LNHDA, SQIVND (reference sequence). The CDR3 is 15 amino acids. V shed 3 bases, J shed 3 bases, and the junction held 2 bases outside the gene matches. This CDR3 is CASSIRTGDTGELFF. The CDR3, as DNA: TGTGCCAGTAGTATTCGGACAGGGGACACCGGGGAGCTGTTTTTT.

The V gene is TRBV2, the J gene TRBJ2-1; the D is unclear. Germline CDR1 SNHLY, CDR2 FYNNEI. The CDR3 is made up of 12 amino acids. Trimming stripped 7 bases from V and 5 bases from J, with 9 bases between. CDR3 residues: CASKRPDNEQFF. CDR3 coding DNA: TGTGCCAGCAAAAGACCTGACAATGAGCAGTTCTTC.

The V gene is TRBV28, the J gene TRBJ1-3, with TRBD1 as a possible D gene (5 bases). The germline V gene encodes CDR1 MDHEN and CDR2 SYDVKM. This CDR3 spans 15 amino acids. Between the trimmed V and J ends, which lost 5 bases and 0 bases, there was a span of 11 bases. DNA for the CDR3: TGTGCCAGCAGTGCCGGGGGGTTCTCTGGAAACACCATATATTTT. This encodes CASSAGGFSGNTIYF. Supplemented by reference TRBV28 and TRBJ1-3, the full variable domain reads DVKVTQSSRYLVKRTGEKVFLECVQDMDHENMFWYRQDPGLGLRLIYFSYDVKMKEKGDIPEGYSVSREKKERFSLILESASTNQTSMYLCASSAGGFSGNTIYFGEGSWLTVV.

The chain couples TRBV6-1 to TRBJ1-1; D unclear. Germline V gene sequence: CDR1 MNHNS, CDR2 SASEGT. CDR3 length equals 15 residues. Trimming took off 2 bases at V and 6 bases at J, with 16 bases between the two ends. CDR3 nucleotides: TGTGCCAGCAGTGAACGCGCAAGGAGGTCTTCTGAAGCTTTCTTT. This codes for CASSERARRSSEAFF.

V is TRBV7-8 and J is TRBJ1-6; 8 nucleotides agree with TRBD1. Losses at the gene ends were 5 bases for V and 0 bases for J; bases not matched to a gene: 6. From germline, CDR1 is SGHVS and CDR2 FQNEAQ. CDR3 size: 17 residues. The CDR3 region is CASSRTGLSSYNSPLHF. The CDR3 region has the DNA TGTGCCAGCAGCAGGACAGGGTTGAGCTCCTATAATTCACCCCTCCACTTT. Combining the CDR3 with reference TRBV7-8 and TRBJ1-6 gives the whole variable domain GAGVSQSPRYKVAKRGQDVALRCDPISGHVSLFWYQQALGQGPEFLTYFQNEAQLDKSGLPSDRFFAERPEGSVSTLKIQRTQQEDSAVYLCASSRTGLSSYNSPLHFGNGTRLTVT.

V gene TRBV10-3 combines with J gene TRBJ1-1; D unresolved. CDR3 size: 13 residues. Trimming stripped 6 bases from V and 1 base from J, with 9 bases between. CDR1 ENHRY and CDR2 SYGVKD come from the germline V gene. The CDR3 DNA is TGTGCCATCAGGCCGGGAGAGAACACTGAAGCTTTCTTT. This translates into CAIRPGENTEAFF.

The chain has TRBV6-5 and TRBJ1-1; 7 positions match TRBD1. V shed 6 bases, J shed 11 bases, and the junction held 9 bases outside the gene matches. The CDR3 totals 12 residues. CDR1 is MNHEY, CDR2 SVGAGI, per germline. The CDR3 region is CASSQQGRGAFF. In DNA form, the CDR3 reads TGTGCCAGCAGCCAACAGGGGAGAGGCGCTTTCTTT.

The DNA of the CDR3 is TGTGCCAGCAGCCAACGACAAGACACTGAAGCTTTCTTT. Residues: CASSQRQDTEAFF. The V call is TRBV3-1 (or the pseudogene TRBV3-2), the J call TRBJ1-1, with unresolved D. Trimming stripped 2 bases from V and 3 bases from J, with 7 bases between. CDR3 length: 13 amino acids. CDR1 and CDR2 from the germline V gene are LGHDT and YNNKEL (reference sequence).

The chain carries TRBV6-5 and TRBJ1-6; 10 bases map to TRBD1. V lost 2 bases and J lost 9; bases outside the gene matches: 7. The V gene's germline CDR1 is MNHEY and CDR2 SVGAGI. CDR3 length: 16 residues. The CDR3 spells CASSYGQGGTFSPLHF. As DNA, the CDR3 is TGTGCCAGCAGTTACGGACAGGGGGGAACTTTTTCACCCCTCCACTTT.

The gene calls are TRBV5-1 and TRBJ1-2, with D tentatively TRBD1 (5 bases). Trimming stripped 0 bases from V and 4 bases from J, with 10 bases between. Germline-derived CDR1 and CDR2 are SGHRS and YFSETQ. The CDR3 sequence is 14 residues long. The CDR3 bases are TGCGCCAGCAGCTTGGAGTACGACAGCTATGGCTACACCTTC. It specifies CASSLEYDSYGYTF.

V and J are TRBV6-2 or TRBV6-3 and TRBJ2-1; a possible D gene is TRBD2 (5 bases). The germline V gene encodes CDR1 MNHEY and CDR2 SVGEGT. The length of the CDR3 is 15 residues. V lost 0 bases, J lost 0 bases, and 6 bases lay in between. The CDR3 DNA is TGTGCCAGCAGTTACTCAGGGAGCTCCTACAATGAGCAGTTCTTC. It is translated as CASSYSGSSYNEQFF.

The chain combines TRBV27 with TRBJ2-1; maybe TRBD1 (6 bases). The CDR3 has 16 residues. V lost 0 bases and J 7 bases, leaving 16 bases between the germline ends. The germline CDR1 and CDR2 sequences are MNHEY and SMNVEV (reference sequence). The CDR3 loop is CASSLSGTIRRNEQFF. The CDR3 DNA reads as TGTGCCAGCAGTTTATCAGGGACAATTCGTCGGAATGAGCAGTTCTTC.

The V gene is TRBV5-1, the J gene TRBJ1-2; D gene ambiguous. V lost 0 bases and J 10 bases, leaving 16 bases between the germline ends. Germline V gene lookup returns CDR1 SGHRS and CDR2 YFSETQ. The CDR3 has 14 amino acids. The CDR3 reads CASSLGTAGSDYTF. CDR3 DNA: TGCGCCAGCAGCTTGGGTACGGCCGGCAGCGACTACACCTTC.